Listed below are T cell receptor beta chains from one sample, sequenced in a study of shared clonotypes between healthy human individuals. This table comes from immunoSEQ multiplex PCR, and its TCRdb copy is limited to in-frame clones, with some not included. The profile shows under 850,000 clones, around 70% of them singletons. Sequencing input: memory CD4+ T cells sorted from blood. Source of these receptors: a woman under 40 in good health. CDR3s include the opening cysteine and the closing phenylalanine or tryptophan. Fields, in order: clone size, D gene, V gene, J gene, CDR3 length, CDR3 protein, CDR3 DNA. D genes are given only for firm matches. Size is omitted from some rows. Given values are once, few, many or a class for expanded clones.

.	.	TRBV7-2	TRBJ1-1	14	CASSRSMANTEAFF	TGTGCCAGCAGCCGATCTATGGCGAACACTGAAGCTTTCTTT
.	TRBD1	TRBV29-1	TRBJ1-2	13	CSVWTGRVYGYTF	TGCAGCGTTTGGACAGGAAGGGTTTATGGCTACACCTTC
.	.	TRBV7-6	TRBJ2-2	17	CASSSRGGGVGTGELFF	TGTGCCAGCAGCTCGCGAGGGGGGGGAGTTGGCACCGGGGAGCTGTTTTTT
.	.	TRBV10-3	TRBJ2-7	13	CAIKGDGVYEQYF	TGTGCCATCAAGGGAGATGGGGTTTACGAGCAGTACTTC
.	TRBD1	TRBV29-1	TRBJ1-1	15	CSVEGATGIITEAFF	TGCAGCGTTGAAGGGGCGACAGGGATTATCACTGAAGCTTTCTTT
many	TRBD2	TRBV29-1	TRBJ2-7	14	CSVDGEREPYEQYF	TGCAGCGTTGATGGGGAGCGGGAGCCATACGAGCAGTACTTC
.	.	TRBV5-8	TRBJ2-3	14	CASSWGGSRDTQYF	TGTGCCAGCAGCTGGGGTGGCTCTAGGGATACGCAGTATTTT
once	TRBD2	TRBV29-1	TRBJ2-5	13	CSVAGEGGETQYF	TGCAGCGTTGCGGGGGAGGGTGGGGAGACCCAGTACTTC
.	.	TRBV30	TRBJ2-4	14	CASGQGGIKNIQYF	TGTGCCTCCGGTCAGGGGGGAATTAAAAACATTCAGTACTTC
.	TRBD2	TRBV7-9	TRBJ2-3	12	CASHTSADTQYF	TGTGCCAGTCATACTAGCGCAGATACGCAGTATTTT
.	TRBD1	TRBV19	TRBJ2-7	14	CASSTTGGFYEQYF	TGTGCCAGTAGTACGACAGGGGGCTTCTACGAGCAGTACTTC
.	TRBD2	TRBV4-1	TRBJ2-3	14	CASSLKGTTDTQYF	TGCGCCAGCAGCCTAAAAGGGACTACGGATACGCAGTATTTT
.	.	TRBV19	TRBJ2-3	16	CASRPEGLVGTDTQYF	TGTGCCAGTAGACCCGAGGGGCTAGTGGGCACAGATACGCAGTATTTT
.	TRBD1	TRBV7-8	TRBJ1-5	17	CASSFQGQGNSNQPQHF	TGTGCCAGCAGCTTTCAAGGACAGGGTAATAGCAATCAGCCCCAGCATTTT
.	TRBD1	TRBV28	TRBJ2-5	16	CASSNTDRGYQETQYF	TGTGCCAGCAGCAATACGGACAGGGGATACCAAGAGACCCAGTACTTC
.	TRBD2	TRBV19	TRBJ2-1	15	CASKTSGRNNNEQFF	TGTGCCAGTAAGACTAGCGGGAGAAATAACAATGAGCAGTTCTTC
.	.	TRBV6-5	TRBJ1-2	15	CASSTIGPRNYGYTF	TGTGCCAGCAGTACTATCGGACCGAGGAACTATGGCTACACCTTC
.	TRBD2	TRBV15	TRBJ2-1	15	CATSRGQREVLSQFF	TGTGCCACCAGCCGCGGCCAGCGGGAGGTCTTGAGCCAGTTCTTC
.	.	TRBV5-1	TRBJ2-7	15	CASSFDWDNSYEQYF	TGCGCCAGCAGCTTTGATTGGGACAACTCCTACGAGCAGTACTTC
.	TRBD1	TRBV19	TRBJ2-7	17	CASSLHRDRGSSYEQYF	TGTGCCAGTAGTCTCCACAGGGACAGGGGGAGCTCCTACGAGCAGTACTTC
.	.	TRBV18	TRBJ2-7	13	CASSPPFSYEQYF	TGTGCCAGCTCACCGCCCTTCTCCTACGAGCAGTACTTC
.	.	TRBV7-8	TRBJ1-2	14	CASSLTGRSYGYTF	TGTGCCAGCAGCCTTACTGGCCGTTCGTATGGCTACACCTTC
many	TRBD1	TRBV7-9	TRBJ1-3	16	CASSRDRAHSGNTIYF	TGTGCCAGCAGCAGAGACAGGGCCCACTCTGGAAACACCATATATTTT
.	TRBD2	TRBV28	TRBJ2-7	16	CASSLGLAGVFYEQYF	TGTGCCAGCAGTTTGGGTTTAGCGGGAGTTTTCTACGAGCAGTACTTC
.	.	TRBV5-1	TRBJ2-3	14	CASTATASTDTQYF	TGCGCCAGCACAGCCACAGCTAGCACAGATACGCAGTATTTT
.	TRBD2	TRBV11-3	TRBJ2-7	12	CASPGGFYEQYF	TGTGCCAGCCCCGGGGGGTTCTACGAGCAGTACTTC
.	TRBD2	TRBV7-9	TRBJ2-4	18	CASTPGLAGEGAKNIQYF	TGTGCCAGCACCCCGGGACTAGCGGGAGAGGGTGCCAAAAACATTCAGTACTTC
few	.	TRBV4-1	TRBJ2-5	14	CASSQAWGPETQYF	TGCGCCAGCAGCCAAGCCTGGGGGCCAGAGACCCAGTACTTC
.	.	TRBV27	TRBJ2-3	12	CASSPPGATQYF	TGTGCCAGCAGTCCGCCGGGGGCGACGCAGTATTTT
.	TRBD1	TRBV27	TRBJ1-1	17	CASSTRDRGRMNTEAFF	TGTGCCAGCAGTACCCGGGACAGGGGGAGGATGAACACTGAAGCTTTCTTT
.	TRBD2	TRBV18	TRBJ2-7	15	CASSLSRAGVGEQYF	TGTGCCAGCTCACTCTCTCGGGCGGGAGTGGGAGAGCAGTACTTC
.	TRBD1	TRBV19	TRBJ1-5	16	CASSPQGGTGVQPQHF	TGTGCCAGTAGTCCTCAAGGCGGGACAGGGGTTCAGCCCCAGCATTTT
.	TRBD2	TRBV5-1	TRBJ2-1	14	CASSQTLAGNEQFF	TGCGCCAGCAGCCAAACACTAGCGGGCAATGAGCAGTTCTTC
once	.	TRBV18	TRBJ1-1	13	CASSPAGGTEAFF	TGTGCCAGCTCACCAGCGGGGGGGACTGAAGCTTTCTTT
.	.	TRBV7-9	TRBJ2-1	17	CASSLAFEPSSYNEQFF	TGTGCCAGCAGCTTAGCTTTTGAACCCAGCTCCTACAATGAGCAGTTCTTC
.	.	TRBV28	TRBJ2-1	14	CATSGTDRINEQFF	TGTGCCACCAGCGGGACAGATCGCATCAATGAGCAGTTCTTC
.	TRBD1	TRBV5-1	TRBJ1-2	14	CASSFTDRDYGYTF	TGCGCCAGCAGCTTTACCGACAGGGACTATGGCTACACCTTC
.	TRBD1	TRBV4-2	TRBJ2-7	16	CASSQGQGSPTYEQYF	TGTGCCAGCAGCCAAGGACAGGGATCTCCAACCTACGAGCAGTACTTC